This record concerns one TCR beta chain sequence. The data derive from a study of blood T cell repertoires in COVID-19. For the study at large: Sites across the United States, Italy and Spain contributed samples from acute and convalescent COVID-19.

Participants reported their clinical history, and cohort assignment relied on those reports. Donors in Cohort 3 who had recovered were those with two negative PCRs, healthcare professional clearance, or resolution of their symptoms. Per the study methods: Amplification of reference gene primers was used by the study to estimate nucleated cell counts. Sequencing used immunoSEQ multiplex PCR; TCRdb keeps in-frame clones, though not all of them. V, J and clone size derive from that table, while D and trimming were established from the DNA sequence. The profile shows almost 250,000 clones, around 87% of them singletons. The CDR3 spans 19 residues. CDR1 and CDR2 from the germline V gene are SGDLS and YYNGEE. J gave up 0 bases and V 3 bases, and 11 bases lay outside the gene matches.

Source material: PBMCs or T cells enriched from blood (not recorded which). The V gene is TRBV9, the J gene TRBJ2-1; 11 bases map to TRBD2. This TCR was recovered from a woman aged 45-60 years who had recovered from COVID-19. The CDR3 region is CASSAPTSGDKSSYNEQFF. CDR3 nucleotide sequence: TGTGCCAGCAGCGCACCGACTAGCGGGGATAAAAGCTCCTACAATGAGCAGTTCTTC.